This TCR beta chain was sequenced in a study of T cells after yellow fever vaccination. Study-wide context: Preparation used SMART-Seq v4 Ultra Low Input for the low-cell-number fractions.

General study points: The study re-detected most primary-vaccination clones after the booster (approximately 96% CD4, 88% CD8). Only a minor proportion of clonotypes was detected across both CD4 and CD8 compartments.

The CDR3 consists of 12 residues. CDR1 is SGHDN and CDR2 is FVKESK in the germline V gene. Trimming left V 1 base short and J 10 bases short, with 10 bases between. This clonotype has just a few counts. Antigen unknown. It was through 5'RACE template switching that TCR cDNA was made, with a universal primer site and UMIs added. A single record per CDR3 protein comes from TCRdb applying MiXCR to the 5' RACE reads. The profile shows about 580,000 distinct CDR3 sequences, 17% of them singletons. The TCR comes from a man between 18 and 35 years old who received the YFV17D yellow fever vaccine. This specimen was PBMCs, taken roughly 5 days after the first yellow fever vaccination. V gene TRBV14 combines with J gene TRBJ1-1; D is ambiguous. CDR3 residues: CASSQGPFSAFF. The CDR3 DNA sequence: TGTGCCAGCAGCCAAGGGCCCTTTTCAGCTTTCTTT.